This TCR beta chain came from a study of cytomegalovirus exposure and HLA in healthy donors. To note about this clone: What it binds is not known. This specimen includes other DNA sequences encoding the same CDR3.

Findings and limits, study-wide: Per a prior analysis, the majority of TCR beta V segments were productive roughly 87% or roughly 30% of the time. V- and J-gene trimming of TCR beta was linked (in a later analysis) to a missense DCLRE1C variant. Some highly shared sequence variants likely arose as a pipeline artifact. Whilst most TCR sequences proved rare, a subset of public TCRs occurred across many donors.

This PCR relied on a set of 60 Vbeta primers and 13 Jbeta primers. The repertoire was sequenced with immunoSEQ multiplex PCR; TCRdb's copy has only in-frame clones and lacks some. The top ten hold less than 2% of the sample, which has around 250,000 clones, 80% to 95% seen once. CDR1 is SGHRS and CDR2 is YFSETQ in the germline V gene. V lost 0 bases to trimming and J lost 1 base, with 10 bases between them. The CDR3 extends over 15 amino acids. The receptor comes from a girl aged 2 to 10 in good health and CMV-seronegative. Sequenced material: PBMCs. The V gene is TRBV5-1, the J gene TRBJ2-5, with D possibly being TRBD1 (6 bases). CDR3 in amino acids: CASSLALGGQETQYF. CDR3 in DNA: TGCGCCAGCAGCTTGGCTTTAGGGGGCCAAGAGACCCAGTACTTC.